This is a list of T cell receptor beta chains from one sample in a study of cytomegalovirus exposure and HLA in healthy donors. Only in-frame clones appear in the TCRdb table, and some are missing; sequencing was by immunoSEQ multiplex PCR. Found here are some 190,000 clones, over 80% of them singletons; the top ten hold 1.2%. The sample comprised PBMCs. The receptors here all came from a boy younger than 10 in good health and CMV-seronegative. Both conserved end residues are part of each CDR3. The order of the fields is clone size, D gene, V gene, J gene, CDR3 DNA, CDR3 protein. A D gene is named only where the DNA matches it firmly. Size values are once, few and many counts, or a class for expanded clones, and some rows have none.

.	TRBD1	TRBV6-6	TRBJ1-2	TGTGCCAGCACCGAGACGGACAGGGGGATAGGTGGCTACACCTTC	CASTETDRGIGGYTF
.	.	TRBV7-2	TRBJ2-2	TGTGCCAGCAGTGTTACGTGGCTAGCCGACACCGGGGAGCTGTTTTTT	CASSVTWLADTGELFF
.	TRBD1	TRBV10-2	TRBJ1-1	TGCGCCAGCAGTGGGGCAGGGGGCTTAACTGAAGCTTTCTTT	CASSGAGGLTEAFF
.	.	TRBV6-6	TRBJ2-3	TGTGCCAGCAGTTACACAGCTAGCACAGATACGCAGTATTTT	CASSYTASTDTQYF
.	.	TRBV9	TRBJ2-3	TGTGCCAGCAGCAAAGGGTCGGGACTTGATAACACAGATACGCAGTATTTT	CASSKGSGLDNTDTQYF
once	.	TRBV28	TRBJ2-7	TGTGCCAGCAGTTCCCGGGGACTTCCTGGCTCCTACGAGCAGTACTTC	CASSSRGLPGSYEQYF
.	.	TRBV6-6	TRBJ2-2	TGTGCGGCTAGCGAAAACACCGGGGAGCTGTTTTTT	CAASENTGELFF
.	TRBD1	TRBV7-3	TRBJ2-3	TGTGCCAGCAGCAGCGGACAGGGGGGAGTGGTAAATACGCAGTATTTT	CASSSGQGGVVNTQYF
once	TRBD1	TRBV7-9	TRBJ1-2	TGTGCCAGCAGCTTTGGGACAGGGAGGTCCGGCTATGGCTACACCTTC	CASSFGTGRSGYGYTF
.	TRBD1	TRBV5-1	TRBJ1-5	TGCGCCAGCCGACAGGGGATGAATCAGCCCCAGCATTTT	CASRQGMNQPQHF
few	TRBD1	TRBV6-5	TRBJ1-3	TGTGCCAGCAGGACGACAGGGCTCTCTGGAAACACCATATATTTT	CASRTTGLSGNTIYF
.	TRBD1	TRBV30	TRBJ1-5	TGTGCCTGGAGTTCTCGACGTCCGGGACAGGGGTTAAGCAATCAGCCCCAGCATTTT	CAWSSRRPGQGLSNQPQHF
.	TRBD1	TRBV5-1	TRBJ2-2	TGCGCCAGCAGCCTTGGGACAGCGAACACCGGGGAGCTGTTTTTT	CASSLGTANTGELFF
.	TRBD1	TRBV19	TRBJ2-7	TGTGCCAGTAGTATTACAGGGGCCTACGAGCAGTACTTC	CASSITGAYEQYF
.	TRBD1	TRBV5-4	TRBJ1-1	TGTGCCAGCAGCGCCGGATGGCAGGGGGGCACTGAAGCTTTCTTT	CASSAGWQGGTEAFF
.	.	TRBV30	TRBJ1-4	TGTGCCTGGAGTACTGCAACTAATGAAAAACTGTTTTTT	CAWSTATNEKLFF
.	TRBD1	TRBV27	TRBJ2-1	TGTGCCAGCAGTCTTCCGGGACAGGGACTAAATGAGCAGTTCTTC	CASSLPGQGLNEQFF
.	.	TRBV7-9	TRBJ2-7	TGTGCCAGCAGCTTCCGGGACGAGCAGTACTTC	CASSFRDEQYF
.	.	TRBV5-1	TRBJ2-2	TGCGCCAGCGGACAGCCAACGTCGAACACCGGGGAGCTGTTTTTT	CASGQPTSNTGELFF
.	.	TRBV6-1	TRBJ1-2	TGTGCAACAGCAGACTATGGCTACACCTTC	CATADYGYTF
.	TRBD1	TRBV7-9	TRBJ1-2	TGTGCCAGCAACCGGGACCAGGGGGACGGGGAATATGGCTACACCTTC	CASNRDQGDGEYGYTF
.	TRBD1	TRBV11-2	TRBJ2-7	TGTGCCAGCACCGGGACAGGGGGATCCTACGAGCAGTACTTC	CASTGTGGSYEQYF
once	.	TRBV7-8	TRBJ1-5	TGTGCCAGCAGCCCCGACCGGGGTCAGCCCCAGCATTTT	CASSPDRGQPQHF
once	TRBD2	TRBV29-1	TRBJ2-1	TGCAGCGTTGATTTGGGGGGGAGCTCCTACAATGAGCAGTTCTTC	CSVDLGGSSYNEQFF
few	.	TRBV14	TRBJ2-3	TGTGCCAGCAGCCCGGGGCGGGGCTCTAGCACAGATACGCAGTATTTT	CASSPGRGSSTDTQYF
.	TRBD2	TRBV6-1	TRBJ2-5	TGTGCCAGCAATCTGATAGCGGGAGAAGAGACCCAGTACTTC	CASNLIAGEETQYF
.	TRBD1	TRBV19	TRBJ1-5	TGTGCCAGTGTAGACAGGGCCTCACTCAATCAGCCCCAGCATTTT	CASVDRASLNQPQHF
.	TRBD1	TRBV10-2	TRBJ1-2	TGCGCCAGCAGTGATGACAGGGGGTATGGCTACACCTTC	CASSDDRGYGYTF
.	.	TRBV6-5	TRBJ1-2	TGTGCCAGCACCGCGACAGGTCTTCGTTGTTCTGGCTACACCTTC	CASTATGLRCSGYTF
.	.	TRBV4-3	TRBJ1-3	TGCGCCAGCAGCCAAGAGCTGGGGGGTACTGGAAACACCATATATTTT	CASSQELGGTGNTIYF
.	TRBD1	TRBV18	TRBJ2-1	TGTGCCAGCTCACAGGACAGGGGACACAATGAGCAGTTCTTC	CASSQDRGHNEQFF
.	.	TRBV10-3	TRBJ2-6	TGTGCCACCCAGGGGTCTGGGGCCAACGTCCTGACTTTC	CATQGSGANVLTF
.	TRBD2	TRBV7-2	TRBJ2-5	TGTGCCAGCAGCTTAAGAGCGGGGGGAGAGACCCAGTACTTC	CASSLRAGGETQYF
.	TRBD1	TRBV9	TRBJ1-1	TGTGCCAGCAGCGTAGTAGGGACAGCGAACACTGAAGCTTTCTTT	CASSVVGTANTEAFF
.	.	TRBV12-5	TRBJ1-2	TGTGCTAGTGGTCCCAATCGGGAGGGCGGCTATGGCTACACCTTC	CASGPNREGGYGYTF
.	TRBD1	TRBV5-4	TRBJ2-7	TGTGCCAGCAGCTTGTCGGGACAGGGTTCGGGGGAGCAGTACTTC	CASSLSGQGSGEQYF
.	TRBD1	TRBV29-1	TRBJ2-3	TGCAGCGTTGAAGCCGAGTGGGGGACAGGGGGAGCAGATACGCAGTATTTT	CSVEAEWGTGGADTQYF
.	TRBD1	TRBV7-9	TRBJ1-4	TGTGCCAGCAGCTTAGCGCGGGACAGTCATGAAAAACTGTTTTTT	CASSLARDSHEKLFF
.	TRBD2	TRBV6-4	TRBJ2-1	TGTGCCAGCCCTAGCGGGAGGGCCGGCAATGAGCAGTTCTTC	CASPSGRAGNEQFF
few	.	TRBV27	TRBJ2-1	TGTGCCAGCAGTCCGCACAGGTTGAGCTCCTACAATGAGCAGTTCTTC	CASSPHRLSSYNEQFF
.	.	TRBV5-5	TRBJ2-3	TGTGCCAGCAGCTTGGGTGGAGGACAGCCTACGCAGTATTTT	CASSLGGGQPTQYF